The 16 T cell receptor beta chains in this list originate from one sample, sequenced in a study of cytomegalovirus exposure and HLA in healthy donors. Some clones are missing from TCRdb's copy, which holds only in-frame ones; the method was immunoSEQ multiplex PCR. The table includes 200,000 to 250,000 clones, 87% detected once. Sequenced: PBMCs. The receptors stem from a young woman in good health and CMV-seropositive.

The chain combines TRBV9 with TRBJ1-1; D uncertain. The length of the CDR3 is 15 residues. The germline CDR1 and CDR2 sequences are SGDLS and YYNGEE. Trimming cost V 0 bases and J 1 base, with 10 bases left between them. The CDR3 sequence: CASSVAPDSNTEAFF. The CDR3 DNA reads TGTGCCAGCAGCGTAGCACCCGACTCGAACACTGAAGCTTTCTTT.

The V call is TRBV30, the J call TRBJ2-1, with a weak D call TRBD2 (6 bases). This CDR3 spans 12 amino acids. V shed 3 bases and J shed 5 bases, with 8 bases lying between them. Germline CDR1 is GTSNPN and CDR2 is SVGIG (reference sequence). CDR3 nucleotides: TGTGCCTGGAGCGGGAGTAACAATGAGCAGTTCTTC. This translates into CAWSGSNNEQFF.

The rearrangement joins TRBV11-3 to TRBJ2-7, with D tentatively TRBD2 (6 bases). V was shortened by 1 base and J by 4 bases, with 14 bases between the two germline ends. Germline CDR1 SGHNT, CDR2 YENEEA. This CDR3 is built from 15 residues. CDR3 sequence reads: CASSLVATGGYEQYF. The CDR3 DNA follows: TGTGCCAGCAGCTTAGTTGCGACTGGGGGGTACGAGCAGTACTTC.

This chain uses TRBV28 with TRBJ1-1; tentative D call: TRBD1 (6 bases). The CDR3 extends over 15 amino acids. The germline gives CDR1 MDHEN, CDR2 SYDVKM. V dropped 11 bases and J dropped 5 bases, with 24 bases sitting between them. The CDR3 region has the DNA TGTGCCTCCGTATCGTCAGCGGGGGCCTCAACTGAAGCTTTCTTT. It encodes CASVSSAGASTEAFF.

The CDR3 is CASSVGTSGIYSSYEQYF. The DNA of the CDR3 is TGTGCCAGCAGCGTGGGGACTAGCGGGATCTACAGCTCCTACGAGCAGTACTTC. The gene calls are TRBV9 and TRBJ2-7; 13 bases line up with TRBD2. V lost 2 bases and J lost 0; bases outside the gene matches: 8. The germline V gene encodes CDR1 SGDLS and CDR2 YYNGEE. The CDR3 has 18 residues. Together with reference TRBV9 and TRBJ2-7, the CDR3 gives the full variable domain: DSGVTQTPKHLITATGQRVTLRCSPRSGDLSVYWYQQSLDQGLQFLIQYYNGEERAKGNILERFSAQQFPDLHSELNLSSLELGDSALYFCASSVGTSGIYSSYEQYFGPGTRLTVT.

This rearrangement joins TRBV27 to TRBJ1-4; D uncertain. Germline CDR1 is MNHEY and CDR2 is SMNVEV (reference sequence). Trimming pared 5 bases from V and 5 bases from J, leaving 15 bases between. This CDR3 has 15 residues. The CDR3 sequence: CASSPYRGSNEKLFF. Written as DNA, the CDR3 is TGTGCCAGCAGTCCGTACAGAGGGTCGAATGAAAAACTGTTTTTT.

The genes are TRBV10-1 and TRBJ1-1; D is uncertain. The CDR3 covers 15 residues. V lost 1 base to trimming and J lost 3 bases, with 12 bases between them. Germline V gives CDR1 WNHNN, CDR2 SYGVQD (reference sequence). CDR3 protein: CASSEYVGLDTEAFF. The CDR3 nucleotides are TGCGCCAGCAGTGAGTATGTGGGCTTGGACACTGAAGCTTTCTTT.

This clone was observed a handful of times. The rearrangement uses TRBV19 and TRBJ2-1, with 7 bases fitting TRBD2. Germline CDR1 and CDR2: LNHDA and SQIVND (reference sequence). J gave up 5 bases and V 7 bases, and 8 bases lay outside the gene matches. There are 14 residues in the CDR3. Here the CDR3 reads CASNTGTKDNEQFF. The CDR3 DNA follows: TGTGCCAGTAATACCGGGACTAAAGACAATGAGCAGTTCTTC.

The chain has TRBV27 and TRBJ2-3, with 8 bases identical to TRBD1. Germline CDR1 is MNHEY and CDR2 is SMNVEV (reference sequence). This CDR3 region has 15 residues. V was clipped by 2 bases and J by 4 bases; unmatched bases: 5. The CDR3 DNA reads TGTGCCAGCAGTTTACCTCACAGGGGGTCAGATACGCAGTATTTT. Translating gives CASSLPHRGSDTQYF.

The chain links TRBV15 to TRBJ1-3, with D unresolved. The CDR3 extends over 15 amino acids. Germline values: CDR1 LNHNV, CDR2 YYDKDF (reference sequence). V lost 1 base, J lost 4 bases, and 11 bases lay in between. CDR3 residues: CATSRGAEGGNTIYF. CDR3 coding DNA: TGTGCCACCAGCAGAGGGGCAGAAGGAGGAAACACCATATATTTT.

The chain recombines TRBV18 with TRBJ1-1; the D is unclear. Germline loops: CDR1 KGHSH, CDR2 LQKENI. The CDR3 spans 16 residues. Trimming left V 5 bases short and J 10 bases short, with 26 bases between. The CDR3 nucleotides read TGTGCCAGCTCAGGACGGGGAGTTACGAACACTGAGGGAGCTTTCTTT. Its protein is CASSGRGVTNTEGAFF.

The chain is built from TRBV27 and TRBJ2-7, with 12 bases that match TRBD1. Per the germline V gene, CDR1 is MNHEY and CDR2 is SMNVEV (reference sequence). V shed 5 bases, J shed 6 bases, and the junction held 8 bases outside the gene matches. This CDR3 has 15 amino acids. The CDR3 nucleotides read TGTGCCAGCAGTCCAGGGGACAGGGGGCATGGCGAGCAGTACTTC. Translation: CASSPGDRGHGEQYF.

On this clone itself: Other DNA sequences in the sample encode the same CDR3. This chain links TRBV2 with TRBJ2-1; D uncertain. The V and J ends lost 6 bases and 6 bases respectively, with 6 bases between them. In germline, CDR1 is SNHLY, CDR2 FYNNEI. This CDR3 spans 11 amino acids. The CDR3 region is CASSRSNEQFF. The CDR3 DNA is TGTGCCAGCAGCAGGTCCAATGAGCAGTTCTTC.

The genes are TRBV5-6 and TRBJ2-3; 9 bases fit TRBD1. CDR1 and CDR2 (germline): SGHDT, YYEEEE. The junction had 6 bases not matched to a gene; V was cut back by 4 bases and J by 3 bases. The CDR3 has 15 residues. The DNA for the CDR3 is TGTGCCAGCAGCCCGGACAGGGGAGGAACAGATACGCAGTATTTT. Translated, it gives CASSPDRGGTDTQYF.

This sequence joins TRBV28 and TRBJ1-1; no reliable D call. CDR1 and CDR2 from the germline V gene are MDHEN and SYDVKM. This CDR3 comprises 13 residues. The ends were cut back, 8 bases at V and 1 base at J, with 11 bases in the middle. Here the CDR3 reads CASEVRENTEAFF. As DNA, the CDR3 is TGTGCCAGCGAGGTGAGGGAGAACACTGAAGCTTTCTTT.

This clone was observed a single time. This chain connects TRBV7-9 to TRBJ2-1; 8 nucleotides line up with TRBD1. With 5 bases clipped from V and 8 bases from J, the junction kept 11 bases outside the gene matches. This CDR3 contains 15 residues. Germline CDR1 is SEHNR and CDR2 is FQNEAQ (reference sequence). The CDR3 DNA follows: TGTGCCAGCAGCCCCCCGCGACAGGGGTCATATGAGCAGTTCTTC. This translates into CASSPPRQGSYEQFF.